What follows are 23 T cell receptor beta chains derived from one specimen sequenced in a study of technical replicates of blood from a handful of donors. TCRdb's table, derived via immunoSEQ multiplex PCR, lists solely in-frame clones and lacks some. The sample comprises approximately 69,000 clones, approximately 96% of which are singletons, and roughly 0.21% rests with the top ten. Material: T cells isolated from PBMCs. These receptors all stem from a human donor in good health.

The V call is TRBV4-1, the J call TRBJ1-3, with unresolved D. Germline CDR1 MGHRA, CDR2 YSYEKL. This CDR3 has 17 amino acids. V lost 1 base to trimming and J lost 4 bases, with 17 bases between them. The CDR3 is CASSQGRFGGRGNTIYF. DNA for the CDR3: TGCGCCAGCAGCCAAGGCAGATTCGGAGGGAGGGGAAACACCATATATTTT.

V is TRBV14 and J is TRBJ2-3; the match to TRBD2 covers 16 bases. CDR1 is SGHDN and CDR2 is FVKESK in the germline V gene. J gave up 6 bases and V 0 bases, and 6 bases lay outside the gene matches. CDR3 length: 18 residues. CDR3 loop: CASSQDFPGLAGGDTQYF. CDR3 nucleotides: TGTGCCAGCAGCCAAGACTTCCCGGGACTAGCGGGAGGGGATACGCAGTATTTT.

The chain recombines TRBV7-9 with TRBJ1-1; D gene unclear. This CDR3 is built from 14 residues. In germline, CDR1 is SEHNR, CDR2 FQNEAQ (reference sequence). V shed 5 bases and J shed 2 bases, with 12 bases lying between them. The CDR3 region has the DNA TGTGCCAGCAGCGCCAAGACGGGAAACACTGAAGCTTTCTTT. Translating gives CASSAKTGNTEAFF.

V usage is TRBV7-9 and J usage is TRBJ2-7, with 8 bases identical to TRBD1. This CDR3 has 15 residues. J lost 4 bases, V lost 5 bases, and 10 bases had no gene match. CDR1 SEHNR and CDR2 FQNEAQ come from the germline V gene (reference sequence). The CDR3 bases are TGTGCCAGCAGCCGGAAAGGACAGGGTCTGTACGAGCAGTACTTC. It codes for CASSRKGQGLYEQYF.

The gene calls are TRBV5-1 and TRBJ2-1, with D tentatively TRBD2 (7 bases). Germline V gives CDR1 SGHRS, CDR2 YFSETQ. The ends were cut back, 4 bases at V and 3 bases at J, with 17 bases in the middle. This CDR3 has 16 amino acids. The CDR3 loop is CASSQGSGTYYNEQFF. The CDR3 nucleotides are TGCGCCAGCAGCCAGGGGAGCGGGACTTACTACAATGAGCAGTTCTTC.

This clone was recorded only once. An end of the junction does not agree with germline; a read error may underlie this. The V call is TRBV29-1, the J call TRBJ2-3; weak D call: TRBD1 (6 bases). CDR3 size: 14 residues. Germline V gives CDR1 SQVTM, CDR2 ANQGSEA. The CDR3 spells CSAESQGYTDTQYF. The CDR3 region has the DNA TGCAGCGCTGAATCTCAGGGGTACACAGATACGCAGTATTTT.

The gene calls are TRBV2 and TRBJ2-7; 11 nucleotides match TRBD2. The V and J ends lost 5 bases and 4 bases, in that order; junction bases with no gene match: 10. The CDR3 length is 16 residues. Germline assignment: CDR1 SNHLY and CDR2 FYNNEI. The CDR3 DNA reads as TGTGCCAGCAGTCTCGGCTTGACTAGCGGGGTTTACGAGCAGTACTTC. This sequence encodes CASSLGLTSGVYEQYF.

The CDR3 region is CASSLTGVVRYEQYF. CDR3 sequence (DNA): TGTGCCAGCAGCTTAACAGGGGTGGTACGGTACGAGCAGTACTTC. V is TRBV11-3 and J is TRBJ2-7, with TRBD1 matching 7 bases. Per germline, CDR1 SGHNT and CDR2 YENEEA. V was clipped by 2 bases and J by 4 bases; unmatched bases: 8. The CDR3 runs to 15 residues.

The chain uses TRBV11-3 and TRBJ2-3, with no clear D. The germline V and J ends were trimmed by 2 bases and 2 bases, with 17 bases remaining between them. Looked up from germline, CDR1 is SGHNT and CDR2 is YENEEA. The CDR3 runs 17 residues. The CDR3 here is CASSLPLSVLYTDTQYF. The CDR3 DNA reads TGTGCCAGCAGCTTACCGCTCTCCGTCCTATACACAGATACGCAGTATTTT.

This chain joins TRBV29-1 and TRBJ2-7; D possibly corresponds to TRBD1 (6 bases). Trimming took 4 bases from V and 0 from J, leaving 16 bases between them. CDR1 and CDR2 (germline): SQVTM, ANQGSEA. The CDR3 is 15 amino acids. CDR3 DNA sequence: TGCAGCGTTGGGGGGATGGACAGAAACTCCTACGAGCAGTACTTC. As protein: CSVGGMDRNSYEQYF.

V gene TRBV7-6 combines with J gene TRBJ2-3, with 14 bases fitting TRBD2. CDR3 size: 18 residues. Germline V gene sequence: CDR1 SGHVS, CDR2 FNYEAQ. With 4 bases clipped from V and 7 bases from J, the junction kept 13 bases outside the gene matches. CDR3 amino acids: CASSSNAGTSGSMNTQYF. The CDR3 DNA reads as TGTGCCAGCAGCTCCAACGCCGGGACTAGCGGGAGTATGAATACGCAGTATTTT.

The chain couples TRBV11-3 to TRBJ1-3; the D gene is possibly TRBD1 (6 bases). Per germline, CDR1 SGHNT and CDR2 YENEEA. The CDR3 consists of 14 residues. V was cut by 0 bases and J by 4 bases, with 7 bases left in between. CDR3 protein: CASSLEGQGNTIYF. The CDR3 coding sequence is TGTGCCAGCAGCTTAGAAGGACAGGGAAACACCATATATTTT.

The genes are TRBV7-9 and TRBJ1-4; 7 bases match TRBD1. Germline CDR1 and CDR2: SEHNR and FQNEAQ (reference sequence). The CDR3 is made up of 15 amino acids. Losses at the gene ends were 2 bases for V and 6 bases for J; bases not matched to a gene: 6. The CDR3 sequence: CASSLLGQTDEKLFF. CDR3 in DNA: TGTGCCAGCAGCTTATTGGGACAGACGGATGAAAAACTGTTTTTT. Looking up the rest from reference TRBV7-9 and TRBJ1-4 gives the full variable domain: DTGVSQNPRHKITKRGQNVTFRCDPISEHNRLYWYRQTLGQGPEFLTYFQNEAQLEKSRLLSDRFSAERPKGSFSTLEIQRTEQGDSAMYLCASSLLGQTDEKLFFGSGTQLSVL.

This chain connects TRBV14 to TRBJ1-6; 9 bases agree with TRBD1. J lost 10 bases, V lost 2 bases, and 6 bases had no gene match. The germline V gene encodes CDR1 SGHDN and CDR2 FVKESK. CDR3 length equals 15 residues. CDR3 sequence reads: CASSQLDRGDSPLHF. DNA for the CDR3: TGTGCCAGCAGCCAATTGGACAGGGGTGACTCACCCCTCCACTTT.

As DNA, the CDR3 is TGTGCCAGCACCAGGGACATCAACTATGGCTACACCTTC. It encodes CASTRDINYGYTF. This chain uses TRBV6-5 with TRBJ1-2; TRBD1 is a possible D gene (6 bases). The CDR3 is 13 amino acids. V lost 7 bases, J lost 2 bases, and 11 bases lay in between. The germline CDR1 and CDR2 sequences are MNHEY and SVGAGI.

V is TRBV6-1 and J is TRBJ1-1, with 8 bases fitting TRBD1. This CDR3 has 14 residues. Trimming at V came to 3 bases and at J to 5 bases, leaving 5 bases not matched to a gene. Germline loops: CDR1 MNHNS, CDR2 SASEGT. In DNA, the CDR3 is TGTGCCAGCAGTGAGTTACAGGGGGGAACTGAAGCTTTCTTT. Translation gives CASSELQGGTEAFF.

The rearrangement links TRBV27 to TRBJ2-3; maybe TRBD2 (6 bases). CDR3 length: 18 residues. V dropped 5 bases and J dropped 2 bases, with 23 bases sitting between them. Looked up from germline, CDR1 is MNHEY and CDR2 is SMNVEV (reference sequence). Written as DNA, the CDR3 is TGTGCCAGCAGTCCGTCTTCGCCCGTTACGGGAGACACAGATACGCAGTATTTT. Amino acids: CASSPSSPVTGDTDTQYF.

This clone was observed a single time. The chain joins TRBV9 to TRBJ1-1; D remains unclear. The V gene's germline CDR1 is SGDLS and CDR2 YYNGEE. V dropped 4 bases and J dropped 3 bases, with 22 bases sitting between them. The CDR3 runs to 17 residues. The CDR3 nucleotides are TGTGCCAGCAGCAATCGGCTCGGGAAAGGGTGGGACACTGAAGCTTTCTTT. It specifies CASSNRLGKGWDTEAFF.

The CDR3 sequence: CASSLASSGGPDTQYF. The CDR3 nucleotides are TGCGCCAGCAGCTTGGCCTCTAGCGGGGGGCCCGATACGCAGTATTTT. The J gene is TRBJ2-3, the V gene TRBV5-1; 11 bases are a match to TRBD2. CDR1 and CDR2 (germline): SGHRS, YFSETQ. The CDR3 has 16 amino acids. J was trimmed by 6 bases and V by 0 bases; bases with no gene match: 6.

The rearrangement uses TRBV28 and TRBJ2-5, with D perhaps TRBD2 (6 bases). Per the germline V gene, CDR1 is MDHEN and CDR2 is SYDVKM. This CDR3 comprises 16 residues. Trimming took off 3 bases at V and 3 bases at J, with 17 bases between the two ends. The chain's CDR3 is CASSLWGGNDEETQYF. In nucleotides, the CDR3 is TGTGCCAGCAGTTTGTGGGGCGGGAACGATGAAGAGACCCAGTACTTC.

The genes are TRBV9 and TRBJ2-3, with 8 bases that match TRBD2. The germline gives CDR1 SGDLS, CDR2 YYNGEE. V was clipped by 2 bases and J by 4 bases; unmatched bases: 9. The CDR3 length is 16 residues. In DNA, the CDR3 is TGTGCCAGCAGCGTCACCGGGACTAGAGTATCAGATACGCAGTATTTT. This translates into CASSVTGTRVSDTQYF.

The genes are TRBV7-9 and TRBJ2-7, with 14 bases that match TRBD2. The CDR3 consists of 15 residues. After removal of 7 bases from V and 3 bases from J, the junction contained 5 bases not matched to a gene. The germline gives CDR1 SEHNR, CDR2 FQNEAQ (reference sequence). DNA for the CDR3: TGTGCCAGCACCGAGACTAGCGGGGGGGGCTACGAGCAGTACTTC. Translating gives CASTETSGGGYEQYF.

The rearrangement uses TRBV5-1 and TRBJ1-2, with 9 bases aligning to TRBD1. CDR1 and CDR2 (germline): SGHRS, YFSETQ. The CDR3 is 17 amino acids. Germline trimming cut 0 bases from V and 4 bases from J; bases unmatched to any gene: 10. For the CDR3, the DNA is TGCGCCAGCAGCTTGGGAACCGGACAGGGGATCGGCTATGGCTACACCTTC. Translation: CASSLGTGQGIGYGYTF.